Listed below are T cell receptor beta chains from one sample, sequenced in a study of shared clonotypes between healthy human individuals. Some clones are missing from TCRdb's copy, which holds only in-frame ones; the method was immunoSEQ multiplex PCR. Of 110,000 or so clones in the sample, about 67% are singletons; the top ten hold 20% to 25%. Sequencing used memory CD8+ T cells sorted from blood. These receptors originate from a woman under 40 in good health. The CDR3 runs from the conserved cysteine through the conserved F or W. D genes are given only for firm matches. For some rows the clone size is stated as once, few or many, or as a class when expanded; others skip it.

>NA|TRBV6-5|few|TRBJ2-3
CASKPQSPGADTQYF
TGTGCCAGCAAGCCCCAAAGTCCAGGTGCAGATACGCAGTATTTT
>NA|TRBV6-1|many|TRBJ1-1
CASSDSFESTEAFF
TGTGCCAGCAGTGACTCCTTCGAAAGCACTGAAGCTTTCTTT
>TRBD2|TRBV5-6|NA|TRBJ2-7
CASSYGTSGSYEQYF
TGTGCCAGCAGCTATGGGACTAGCGGATCCTACGAGCAGTACTTC
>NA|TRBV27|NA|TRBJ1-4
CASSKKGATNEKLFF
TGTGCCAGCAGTAAAAAGGGGGCAACTAATGAAAAACTGTTTTTT
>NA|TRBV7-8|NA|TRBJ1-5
CASSLSGVLGNQPQHF
TGTGCCAGCAGCTTGTCAGGGGTGTTGGGCAATCAGCCCCAGCATTTT
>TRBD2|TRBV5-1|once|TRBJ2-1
CASSLSSGNNEQFF
TGCGCCAGCAGCTTATCTAGCGGCAACAATGAGCAGTTCTTC
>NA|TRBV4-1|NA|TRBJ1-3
CASSQRGNTIYF
TGCGCCAGCAGCCAACGTGGAAACACCATATATTTT
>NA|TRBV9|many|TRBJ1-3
CASSVDTPGNTIYF
TGTGCCAGCAGCGTTGACACTCCCGGAAACACCATATATTTT
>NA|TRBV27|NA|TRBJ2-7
CASSVTETYEQYF
TGTGCCAGCAGCGTGACAGAGACCTACGAGCAGTACTTC
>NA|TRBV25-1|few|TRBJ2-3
CASSGASGNTDTQYF
TGTGCCAGCAGTGGGGCATCCGGGAACACAGATACGCAGTATTTT
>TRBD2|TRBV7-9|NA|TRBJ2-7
CASSCNGTSGRAHEQYF
TGTGCCAGCAGTTGTAACGGGACTAGCGGGAGAGCCCACGAGCAGTACTTC
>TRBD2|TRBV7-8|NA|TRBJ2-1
CASSFGTSGSNEQFF
TGTGCCAGCAGCTTCGGGACTAGCGGGAGCAATGAGCAGTTCTTC
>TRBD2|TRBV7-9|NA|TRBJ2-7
CASSFKREFAYEQYF
TGTGCCAGCAGCTTCAAGCGGGAGTTCGCCTACGAGCAGTACTTC
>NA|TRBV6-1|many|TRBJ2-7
CASQGGEGGYEQYF
TGTGCCAGCCAGGGGGGGGAGGGAGGCTACGAGCAGTACTTC
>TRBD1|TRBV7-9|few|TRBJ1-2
CASSSLPGQGNYGYTF
TGTGCCAGCAGCTCCCTGCCGGGACAGGGAAACTATGGCTACACCTTC
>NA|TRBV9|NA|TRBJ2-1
CASSVAWATEQFF
TGTGCCAGCAGCGTAGCGTGGGCGACGGAGCAGTTCTTC
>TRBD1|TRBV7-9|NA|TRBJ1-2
CASGQTGNYGYTF
TGTGCCAGCGGACAGACAGGGAACTATGGCTACACCTTC
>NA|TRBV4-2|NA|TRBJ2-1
CASSLNEQFF
TGTGCCAGCAGCTTAAATGAGCAGTTCTTC
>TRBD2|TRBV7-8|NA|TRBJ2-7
CASSPPPFTSGRLYEQYF
TGTGCCAGCAGCCCACCCCCCTTTACTAGCGGGAGGCTCTACGAGCAGTACTTC
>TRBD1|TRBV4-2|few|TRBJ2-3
CASSQGTGNIDTQYF
TGTGCCAGCAGCCAGGGGACAGGGAATATCGATACGCAGTATTTT
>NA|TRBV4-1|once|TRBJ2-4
CASSQVRISDLNIQYF
TGCGCCAGCAGCCAAGTAAGGATTTCGGACCTAAACATTCAGTACTTC
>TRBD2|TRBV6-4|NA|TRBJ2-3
CASSVSGRTDTQYF
TGTGCCAGCAGTGTCAGCGGGAGAACAGATACGCAGTATTTT
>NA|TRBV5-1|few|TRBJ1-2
CASSPAGYGYTF
TGCGCCAGCAGCCCCGCGGGCTATGGCTACACCTTC
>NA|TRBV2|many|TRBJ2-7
CASERSNSESYEQYF
TGTGCCAGCGAAAGGAGTAATAGCGAATCCTACGAGCAGTACTTC
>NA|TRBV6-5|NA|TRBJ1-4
CASKADEKLFF
TGTGCCAGCAAAGCCGATGAAAAACTGTTTTTT
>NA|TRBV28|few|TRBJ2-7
CASSLFGGYEQYF
TGTGCCAGCAGTTTGTTCGGGGGCTACGAGCAGTACTTC
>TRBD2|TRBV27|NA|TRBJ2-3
CASSLSRSTSGRLGPDTQYF
TGTGCCAGCAGTTTATCGAGATCGACTAGCGGGAGATTGGGCCCAGATACGCAGTATTTT
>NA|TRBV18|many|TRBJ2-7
CASSRPLDKPYEQYF
TGTGCCAGCTCACGACCTCTGGACAAGCCCTACGAGCAGTACTTC
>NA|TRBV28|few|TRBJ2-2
CASSLVAAVTGELFF
TGTGCCAGCAGTTTGGTTGCGGCCGTAACCGGGGAGCTGTTTTTT
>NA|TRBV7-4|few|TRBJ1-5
CASKGGTGSNQPQHF
TGTGCCAGCAAAGGGGGGACCGGTAGCAATCAGCCCCAGCATTTT
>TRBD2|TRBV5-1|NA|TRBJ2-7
CASSLKEGSGSSYEQYF
TGCGCCAGCAGCTTGAAGGAGGGTAGCGGGAGCTCCTACGAGCAGTACTTC